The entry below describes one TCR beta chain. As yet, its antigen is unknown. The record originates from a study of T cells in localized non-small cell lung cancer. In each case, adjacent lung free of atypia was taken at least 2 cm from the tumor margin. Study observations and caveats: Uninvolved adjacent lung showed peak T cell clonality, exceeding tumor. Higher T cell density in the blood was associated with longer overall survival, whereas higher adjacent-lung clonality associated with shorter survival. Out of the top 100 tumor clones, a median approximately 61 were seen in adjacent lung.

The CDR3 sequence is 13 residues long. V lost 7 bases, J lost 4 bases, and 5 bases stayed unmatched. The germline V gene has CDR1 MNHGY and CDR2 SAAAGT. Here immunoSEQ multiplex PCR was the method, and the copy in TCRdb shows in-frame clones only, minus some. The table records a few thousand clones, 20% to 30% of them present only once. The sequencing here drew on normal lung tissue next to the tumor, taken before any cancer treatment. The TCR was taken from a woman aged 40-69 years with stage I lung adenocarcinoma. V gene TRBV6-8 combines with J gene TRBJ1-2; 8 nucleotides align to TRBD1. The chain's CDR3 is CASTGQGGYGYTF. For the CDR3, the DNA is TGTGCCAGCACCGGACAGGGCGGCTATGGCTACACCTTC.